The next 25 T cell receptor beta chains were all read from a single sample in a study of T-cell reconstitution after alpha-beta-depleted transplantation in children. Unique molecular identifiers were built into the TCRbeta library. TCRdb processed the PCR reads anew with MiXCR; each CDR3 protein has one entry. The table lists approximately 350,000 distinct CDR3 sequences, around 15% of them singletons, with roughly 41% in the top ten. The sequencing here drew on PBMCs, mostly from graft donor cells, taken 360 days after TCRalphabeta/CD19-depleted stem cell transplant. The source of these receptors is a male patient aged 2 to 10 who had a stem cell transplant for acute lymphoblastic leukemia, so the T cells may come from the graft donor.

This clonotype came up a few times. V gene TRBV20-1 combines with J gene TRBJ1-2, with TRBD1 as a possible D gene (6 bases). The CDR3 sequence is 12 residues long. CDR1 is DFQATT, CDR2 SNEGSKA, per germline (reference sequence). V was pared by 0 bases and J by 8 bases, with 10 bases between. DNA for the CDR3: TGCAGTGCTAGAGACGGGGGGCCGGGCTACACCTTC. This sequence encodes CSARDGGPGYTF.

At least ten counts were recorded for this clonotype. The J gene is TRBJ2-3, the V gene TRBV27; a weak D match, TRBD1 (5 bases). Germline assignment: CDR1 MNHEY and CDR2 SMNVEV (reference sequence). V gave up 6 bases and J gave up 4 bases, with 11 bases separating them. This CDR3 spans 13 amino acids. The DNA for the CDR3 is TGTGCCAGCAGAGCAGGGTATCCAGATACGCAGTATTTT. It translates to CASRAGYPDTQYF.

The genes are TRBV10-3 and TRBJ2-5; TRBD1 agrees at 8 bases. The CDR3 consists of 15 residues. Germline values: CDR1 ENHRY, CDR2 SYGVKD. The junction had 7 bases not matched to a gene; V was cut back by 2 bases and J by 5 bases. The CDR3 nucleotides read TGTGCCATCAGTGAGGGACAGGGACGCAGGGAGACCCAGTACTTC. It translates to CAISEGQGRRETQYF.

This clonotype was recorded a few times. The chain joins TRBV29-1 to TRBJ1-1; TRBD1 matches at 8 bases. There are 12 residues in the CDR3. CDR1 is SQVTM, CDR2 ANQGSEA, per germline. Trimming removed 7 bases from V and 10 bases from J; junction bases left unmatched: 11. CDR3 loop: CSATDRAGSAFF. CDR3 DNA sequence: TGCAGCGCGACGGACAGGGCGGGTTCAGCTTTCTTT.

The V gene is TRBV12-3 or TRBV12-4, the J gene TRBJ1-1; D is possibly TRBD1 (6 bases). Trimming took off 2 bases at V and 1 base at J, with 8 bases between the two ends. The CDR3 has 14 residues. The CDR3, as DNA: TGTGCCAGCAGTTTAAGGGGGGGGAACACTGAAGCTTTCTTT. Residues: CASSLRGGNTEAFF.

This chain uses TRBV10-3 with TRBJ2-3, with 7 bases identical to TRBD2. The germline CDR1 and CDR2 sequences are ENHRY and SYGVKD. The V and J ends lost 4 bases and 4 bases, in that order; junction bases with no gene match: 8. The CDR3 length is 15 residues. The CDR3 spells CAISAAGVNADTQYF. CDR3 sequence (DNA): TGTGCCATCAGTGCGGCGGGAGTTAACGCAGATACGCAGTATTTT.

A single count supports this clonotype. V and J are TRBV7-2 and TRBJ2-5, with a tentative D call TRBD2 (5 bases). Germline CDR1 and CDR2: SGHTA and FQGNSA. V was pared by 1 base and J by 5 bases, with 14 bases between. This CDR3 has 15 residues. CDR3 coding DNA: TGTGCCAGCAGCTTAGTAGCCGGGATTGGGGAGACCCAGTACTTC. Protein sequence: CASSLVAGIGETQYF. Supplemented by reference TRBV7-2 and TRBJ2-5, the full variable domain reads GAGVSQSPSNKVTEKGKDVELRCDPISGHTALYWYRQSLGQGLEFLIYFQGNSAPDKSGLPSDRFSAERTGGSVSTLTIQRTQQEDSAVYLCASSLVAGIGETQYFGPGTRLLVL.

This clonotype has ten or more counts. V is TRBV28 and J is TRBJ2-1; the match to TRBD2 covers 10 bases. CDR3 length equals 19 residues. The V and J ends lost 3 bases and 4 bases, in that order; junction bases with no gene match: 15. Germline CDR1 is MDHEN and CDR2 is SYDVKM. The CDR3 region is CASSFQGKRGLAVYNEQFF. CDR3 nucleotide sequence: TGTGCCAGCAGTTTCCAGGGCAAGCGTGGACTAGCGGTATACAATGAGCAGTTCTTC.

V gene TRBV5-5 combines with J gene TRBJ2-7; D is uncertain. Germline V CDR1 and CDR2: SGHKS, YYEKEE (reference sequence). V was pared by 0 bases and J by 3 bases, with 16 bases between. CDR3 size: 16 residues. CDR3 residues: CASSLGWSPLHYEQYF. The CDR3 bases are TGTGCCAGCAGCTTGGGATGGTCCCCTTTACACTACGAGCAGTACTTC.

The chain carries TRBV27 and TRBJ2-3; the D is unclear. CDR1 is MNHEY and CDR2 is SMNVEV in the germline V gene (reference sequence). CDR3 length equals 14 residues. Trimming shortened V by 6 bases and J by 7 bases, and 17 bases separated the two germline ends. This chain's CDR3 is CASSPLYEPHTQYF. For the CDR3, the DNA is TGTGCCAGCAGCCCCCTTTACGAACCACATACGCAGTATTTT.

The V call is TRBV6-2 or TRBV6-3, the J call TRBJ2-1; TRBD1 matches 7 bases. Trimming removed 6 bases from V and 4 bases from J; junction bases left unmatched: 6. This CDR3 is 14 amino acids long. Germline V gives CDR1 MNHEY, CDR2 SVGEGT. CDR3 nucleotides: TGTGCCAGCAGATTGACAGGGACATACAATGAGCAGTTCTTC. Protein product: CASRLTGTYNEQFF.

This clonotype appeared a few times. The chain employs TRBV14 and TRBJ2-7; a weak D match, TRBD2 (6 bases). Germline CDR1 is SGHDN and CDR2 is FVKESK. This CDR3 has 17 amino acids. The V and J ends lost 3 bases and 2 bases respectively, with 20 bases between them. CDR3 in amino acids: CASSHYLPGVPTYEQYF. DNA of the CDR3: TGTGCCAGCAGCCACTACCTCCCGGGGGTACCAACCTACGAGCAGTACTTC. The whole variable domain, filled in from reference TRBV14 and TRBJ2-7, reads EAGVTQFPSHSVIEKGQTVTLRCDPISGHDNLYWYRRVMGKEIKFLLHFVKESKQDESGMPNNRFLAERTGGTYSTLKVQPAELEDSGVYFCASSHYLPGVPTYEQYFGPGTRLTVT.

On this clonotype itself: A much larger clone lies a single base off, so this may be a read error. V usage is TRBV12-3 or TRBV12-4 and J usage is TRBJ2-1; possible D gene TRBD1, 5 bases. This CDR3 comprises 16 residues. The CDR3 protein is CASSLPASAKDNEEFF. CDR3 bases: TGTGCCAGCAGTTTGCCTGCCTCGGCCAAGGACAATGAGGAGTTCTTC.

This clonotype was seen more than once but under ten times. The chain is built from TRBV20-1 and TRBJ2-7; TRBD2 aligns across 8 bases. Germline V CDR1 and CDR2: DFQATT, SNEGSKA (reference sequence). The CDR3 is 13 residues long. Trimming cost V 3 bases and J 0 bases; bases outside gene matches: 1. The CDR3 protein is CSASGGVSYEQYF. CDR3 sequence (DNA): TGCAGTGCTAGCGGGGGGGTCTCCTACGAGCAGTACTTC.

The chain joins TRBV29-1 to TRBJ2-3, with TRBD1 matching over 10 bases. The CDR3 length is 14 residues. Germline loops: CDR1 SQVTM, CDR2 ANQGSEA. V dropped 4 bases and J dropped 5; count of bases not matched to a gene: 6. This CDR3 is CSVVWTGGGDTQYF. The CDR3 DNA sequence: TGCAGCGTTGTTTGGACAGGGGGTGGAGATACGCAGTATTTT.

The chain links TRBV12-3 or TRBV12-4 to TRBJ1-2; 9 nucleotides match TRBD1. Trimming at V came to 7 bases and at J to 4 bases, leaving 16 bases not matched to a gene. This CDR3 region has 17 residues. The chain's CDR3 is CASTGDRAAVISYGYTF. Here the CDR3 DNA reads TGTGCCAGCACCGGGGACAGGGCAGCGGTAATCAGCTATGGCTACACCTTC.

This chain joins TRBV2 and TRBJ2-3, with 9 bases identical to TRBD1. Trimming at V came to 11 bases and at J to 2 bases, leaving 14 bases not matched to a gene. CDR1 and CDR2 (germline): SNHLY, FYNNEI. The CDR3 consists of 16 residues. CDR3 bases: TGTGCCGGGGACAGGGCGCCAAGAGGCCACACAGATACGCAGTATTTT. Translated: CAGDRAPRGHTDTQYF.

V is TRBV5-1 and J is TRBJ2-3; D remains unclear. Between the trimmed V and J ends, which lost 3 bases and 2 bases, there was a span of 7 bases. CDR3 size: 13 residues. CDR1 is SGHRS, CDR2 YFSETQ, per germline. In DNA form, the CDR3 reads TGCGCCAGCAGCTCCACTCTCACAGATACGCAGTATTTT. Amino acids: CASSSTLTDTQYF.

This clonotype was counted ten times or more. This chain connects TRBV7-3 to TRBJ2-3; D is unresolved. The V gene's germline CDR1 is SGHTA and CDR2 FQGTGA. The CDR3 is made up of 13 amino acids. V was shortened by 5 bases and J by 1 base, with 7 bases between the two germline ends. DNA for the CDR3: TGTGCCAGCAGCAGCGCGCGCACAGATACGCAGTATTTT. The encoded protein is CASSSARTDTQYF. Filled out from reference TRBV7-3 and TRBJ2-3, the complete variable domain reads GAGVSQTPSNKVTEKGKYVELRCDPISGHTALYWYRQSLGQGPEFLIYFQGTGAADDSGLPNDRFFAVRPEGSVSTLKIQRTERGDSAVYLCASSSARTDTQYFGPGTRLTVL.

The rearrangement uses TRBV20-1 and TRBJ2-2; D gene unclear. This CDR3 region has 14 residues. The ends were cut back, 3 bases at V and 0 bases at J, with 8 bases in the middle. CDR1 and CDR2 from the germline V gene are DFQATT and SNEGSKA (reference sequence). The CDR3 DNA is TGCAGTGCTAGGGCCAGATCGAACACCGGGGAGCTGTTTTTT. Amino acids: CSARARSNTGELFF.

A few counts support this clonotype. The rearrangement links TRBV28 to TRBJ2-7; maybe TRBD2 (6 bases). Germline V gene lookup returns CDR1 MDHEN and CDR2 SYDVKM. The CDR3 covers 16 residues. Trimming left V 7 bases short and J 0 bases short, with 19 bases between. The CDR3 bases are TGTGCCAGCAACGAAGGAGGGCCGTTGAGCTCCTACGAGCAGTACTTC. This codes for CASNEGGPLSSYEQYF.

This chain joins TRBV10-3 and TRBJ2-7; D not certain. The CDR3 is 12 amino acids. Trimming stripped 10 bases from V and 0 bases from J, with 10 bases between. CDR1 ENHRY and CDR2 SYGVKD come from the germline V gene. The CDR3 nucleotides are TGTGCCACCGCAGACATCTCCTACGAGCAGTACTTC. Translated: CATADISYEQYF.

Only a few counts were recorded for this clonotype. The J gene is TRBJ1-3, the V gene TRBV12-3 or TRBV12-4; TRBD1 agrees at 7 bases. This CDR3 region has 18 residues. Trimming at V came to 3 bases and at J to 2 bases, leaving 13 bases not matched to a gene. Here the CDR3 reads CASSFGGGRGEAGNTIYF. CDR3 DNA: TGTGCCAGCAGTTTTGGGGGCGGCAGGGGGGAAGCTGGAAACACCATATATTTT.

This clonotype occurred a few times. The chain recombines TRBV10-3 with TRBJ2-7; D remains ambiguous. Per the germline V gene, CDR1 is ENHRY and CDR2 is SYGVKD. The V end lost 2 bases, the J end lost 2 bases, and 16 bases lay between the germline ends. The CDR3 covers 16 residues. The CDR3 sequence is CAISEETSGDAYEQYF. The DNA for the CDR3 is TGTGCCATCAGTGAGGAGACGTCAGGTGACGCCTACGAGCAGTACTTC.

This clonotype was seen only a few times. This sequence joins TRBV4-3 and TRBJ2-7; no clear D gene. CDR1 is LGHNA, CDR2 YSLEER, per germline. V lost 0 bases to trimming and J lost 7 bases, with 10 bases between them. The length of the CDR3 is 13 residues. CDR3 sequence reads: CASSQERKGEQYF. CDR3 DNA: TGCGCCAGCAGCCAAGAGCGGAAAGGAGAGCAGTACTTC.